This TCR beta chain was sequenced during a study of T cell responses to AZD1222 COVID-19 vaccine. Study observations and caveats: Samples come after the peak T cell response, not at day 14. Unmutated regions of variants are reportedly targeted by nearly half of spike-specific TCRs. Just 5 to 7 AZD1222 recipients were seropositive at baseline. Possibly, clonal diversity was underestimated; donors were largely white British and included more females.

Points on this clone: Its matching antigen is unknown.

V was trimmed by 5 bases and J by 4 bases, leaving 15 bases between them. Germline assignment: CDR1 LGHDT and CDR2 YNNKEL (reference sequence). The CDR3 extends over 15 amino acids. Sequenced by immunoSEQ multiplex PCR; TCRdb stores in-frame clones only, minus some. The sample shows about 180,000 clones, 80% to 90% of them seen only once. The rearrangement links TRBV3-1 (or the pseudogene TRBV3-2) to TRBJ2-1, with D maybe TRBD1 (6 bases). The sequences come from peripheral blood, collected on day 0 of AZD1222 vaccination. The sequence came from an adult in good health. The CDR3 loop is CASSDTGLRYNEQFF. The CDR3 DNA reads as TGTGCCAGCAGCGACACAGGGCTTAGGTACAATGAGCAGTTCTTC.